Each of the 19 T cell receptor beta chains below was sequenced from the same sample in a study of blood T cell repertoires in COVID-19. This table comes from immunoSEQ multiplex PCR, and its TCRdb copy is limited to in-frame clones, with some not included. The sample lists about 230,000 clones; approximately 85% were seen once. Sample: peripheral blood. All receptors come from a man in his forties or fifties with COVID-19, enrolled during active disease.

This clone has a single count. V gene TRBV5-4 combines with J gene TRBJ2-7; TRBD2 agrees at 12 bases. J lost 7 bases, V lost 4 bases, and 15 bases had no gene match. The CDR3 is 17 residues long. Germline V lookup: CDR1 SGHNT, CDR2 YYREEE (reference sequence). The CDR3 region has the DNA TGTGCCAGCAGCCCCCCCCAACTAGCGGGGGGCCGGAGAGAGCAGTACTTC. Encoded protein: CASSPPQLAGGRREQYF.

The rearrangement uses TRBV19 and TRBJ1-1, with 8 bases that match TRBD1. Germline CDR1 is LNHDA and CDR2 is SQIVND (reference sequence). This CDR3 contains 15 residues. V lost 6 bases, J lost 1 base, and 7 bases stayed unmatched. CDR3 DNA sequence: TGTGCCAGTAGGACAGGGGCAGACCCGAACACTGAAGCTTTCTTT. Encoded protein: CASRTGADPNTEAFF.

The gene calls are TRBV21-1 and TRBJ2-7; TRBD2 is the table's D call, not checked against the DNA. TRBV21-1 has pseudogene status. The CDR3 extends over 17 amino acids. The DNA for the CDR3 is TGTGCCAGCAGCATACCCCCGACTAGCGGGGGACTCTACGAGCAGTACTTC. Encoded protein: CASSIPPTSGGLYEQYF.

J is TRBJ1-2 and V is TRBV5-1, with TRBD1 matching over 7 bases. The CDR3 runs to 15 residues. The germline CDR1 and CDR2 sequences are SGHRS and YFSETQ. J was trimmed by 3 bases and V by 0 bases; bases with no gene match: 5. Here the CDR3 reads CASSLDPGGYYGYTF. The CDR3 bases are TGCGCCAGCAGCTTGGACCCAGGGGGTTACTATGGCTACACCTTC.

As for this clone: One end of the junction fails to match germline, which may point to a read error. J is TRBJ2-5 and V is TRBV5-8; TRBD1 aligns across 9 bases. The germline gives CDR1 SGHTS, CDR2 YDEGEE. The CDR3 is 13 residues long. CDR3 protein: CAGSRTGEETQYF. The DNA of the CDR3 is TGTGCCGGCAGTAGGACAGGGGAAGAGACCCAGTACTTC.

The chain is built from TRBV6-5 and TRBJ1-2, with D unclear. Trimming took 0 bases from V and 13 from J, leaving 15 bases between them. This CDR3 comprises 13 residues. Germline CDR1 reads MNHEY; CDR2 reads SVGAGI. CDR3 nucleotide sequence: TGTGCCAGCAGTTACTCGAACCCGGTGAGGTTCACCTTC. Translation gives CASSYSNPVRFTF.

This rearrangement joins TRBV6-5 to TRBJ2-3; TRBD2 aligns across 13 bases. The germline CDR1 and CDR2 sequences are MNHEY and SVGAGI. This CDR3 contains 14 residues. The J segment lost 4 bases and the V segment lost 7 bases, leaving 2 bases of the junction unmatched. This chain's CDR3 is CASKTSGGSDTQYF. In nucleotides, the CDR3 is TGTGCCAGCAAGACTAGCGGGGGGTCAGATACGCAGTATTTT.

The chain has TRBV6-2 or TRBV6-3 and TRBJ2-5; 8 nucleotides align to TRBD2. The CDR3 extends over 15 amino acids. J lost 7 bases, V lost 5 bases, and 12 bases had no gene match. CDR1 and CDR2 from the germline V gene are MNHEY and SVGEGT. For the CDR3, the DNA is TGTGCCAGCAGTACCCTAGCGGGTGGGCGGGGGACCCAGTACTTC. Encoded protein: CASSTLAGGRGTQYF.

The chain has TRBV19 and TRBJ2-3; tentatively, D is TRBD1 (6 bases). V lost 6 bases, J lost 4 bases, and 8 bases lay in between. The CDR3 is 12 residues long. The germline gives CDR1 LNHDA, CDR2 SQIVND (reference sequence). The CDR3 sequence is CASRQGPDTQYF. The CDR3 region has the DNA TGTGCCAGTAGGCAGGGGCCAGATACGCAGTATTTT.

The chain links TRBV5-1 to TRBJ2-1; 8 nucleotides match TRBD2. The J segment lost 6 bases and the V segment lost 1 base, leaving 3 bases of the junction unmatched. This CDR3 is 14 amino acids long. The V gene's germline CDR1 is SGHRS and CDR2 YFSETQ. This CDR3 reads CASSLRGLVNEQFF. Here the CDR3 DNA reads TGCGCCAGCAGCTTGAGGGGACTAGTCAATGAGCAGTTCTTC. Supplemented by reference TRBV5-1 and TRBJ2-1, the full variable domain reads KAGVTQTPRYLIKTRGQQVTLSCSPISGHRSVSWYQQTPGQGLQFLFEYFSETQRNKGNFPGRFSGRQFSNSRSEMNVSTLELGDSALYLCASSLRGLVNEQFFGPGTRLTVL.

This chain joins TRBV18 and TRBJ2-5; D is unresolved. Germline lookup yields CDR1 KGHSH and CDR2 LQKENI. V lost 4 bases and J lost 4, with 7 bases in between. This CDR3 is 12 amino acids long. The CDR3 DNA follows: TGTGCCAGCTCACTTCTCGTAGAGACCCAGTACTTC. This sequence encodes CASSLLVETQYF.

V usage is TRBV5-5 and J usage is TRBJ1-1; TRBD1 is a possible D gene (5 bases). There are 13 residues in the CDR3. Trimming removed 4 bases from V and 1 base from J, with 8 bases in between. Germline V gives CDR1 SGHKS, CDR2 YYEKEE (reference sequence). CDR3 amino acids: CASSHGQNTEAFF. The CDR3 coding sequence is TGTGCCAGCAGCCATGGACAGAACACTGAAGCTTTCTTT.

The CDR3 sequence is CASSVTGRNTEAFF. CDR3 sequence (DNA): TGCGCCAGCAGCGTCACAGGGAGGAACACTGAAGCTTTCTTT. This chain uses TRBV5-1 with TRBJ1-1; a possible D gene is TRBD1 (6 bases). The V end was cut by 4 bases, the J end by 1 base, with 11 bases between. The CDR3 contains 14 residues. Germline-derived CDR1 and CDR2 are SGHRS and YFSETQ.

The rearrangement links TRBV27 to TRBJ2-7; a weak D match, TRBD1 (5 bases). The length of the CDR3 is 17 residues. Germline V lookup: CDR1 MNHEY, CDR2 SMNVEV (reference sequence). V dropped 0 bases and J dropped 0 bases, with 15 bases sitting between them. This chain's CDR3 is CASSLSLGAAGSYEQYF. CDR3 bases: TGTGCCAGCAGTTTATCTCTTGGGGCAGCAGGCTCCTACGAGCAGTACTTC.

The chain is built from TRBV18 and TRBJ1-2, with a tentative D call TRBD1 (6 bases). The V gene's germline CDR1 is KGHSH and CDR2 LQKENI. V lost 5 bases and J 2 bases, leaving 12 bases between the germline ends. This CDR3 spans 14 amino acids. DNA for the CDR3: TGTGCCAGCTCATCAATACAGGGAAACTATGGCTACACCTTC. Translated: CASSSIQGNYGYTF.

A word on this clone: At one of its ends the junction is not consistent with the germline gene, which may arise from a read error. The V and J genes are TRBV12-3 or TRBV12-4 and TRBJ2-7; a weak D match, TRBD2 (5 bases). The CDR3 extends over 8 amino acids. The DNA of the CDR3 is TGTGCCAGAAGACTACTAGACTTC. It yields the protein CARRLLDF.

The V call is TRBV20-1, the J call TRBJ2-7; TRBD1 agrees at 9 bases. CDR1 is DFQATT, CDR2 SNEGSKA, per germline (reference sequence). The CDR3 loop spans 16 amino acids. V was pared by 3 bases and J by 1 base, with 10 bases of the junction left unmatched. The CDR3 protein is CSASSLEQGASYEQYF. The CDR3 nucleotides are TGCAGTGCTAGTTCACTGGAACAGGGGGCTTCCTACGAGCAGTACTTC.

CDR3 amino acids: CASRTGGTEAFF. As DNA, the CDR3 is TGTGCCAGCAGGACAGGGGGCACTGAAGCTTTCTTT. This rearrangement joins TRBV6-5 to TRBJ1-1; 9 positions match TRBD1. Per germline, CDR1 MNHEY and CDR2 SVGAGI. The V gene end was trimmed by 6 bases and the J gene end by 4 bases; junction bases not matched to a gene: 0. The CDR3 is made up of 12 amino acids.

The gene calls are TRBV6-2 or TRBV6-3 and TRBJ2-1; 7 bases fit TRBD2. The V gene end was trimmed by 3 bases and the J gene end by 5 bases; junction bases not matched to a gene: 4. CDR3 length equals 14 residues. Looked up from germline, CDR1 is MNHEY and CDR2 is SVGEGT. The CDR3 sequence: CASSYGLADNEQFF. The CDR3 DNA reads as TGTGCCAGCAGTTATGGGCTAGCGGACAATGAGCAGTTCTTC.